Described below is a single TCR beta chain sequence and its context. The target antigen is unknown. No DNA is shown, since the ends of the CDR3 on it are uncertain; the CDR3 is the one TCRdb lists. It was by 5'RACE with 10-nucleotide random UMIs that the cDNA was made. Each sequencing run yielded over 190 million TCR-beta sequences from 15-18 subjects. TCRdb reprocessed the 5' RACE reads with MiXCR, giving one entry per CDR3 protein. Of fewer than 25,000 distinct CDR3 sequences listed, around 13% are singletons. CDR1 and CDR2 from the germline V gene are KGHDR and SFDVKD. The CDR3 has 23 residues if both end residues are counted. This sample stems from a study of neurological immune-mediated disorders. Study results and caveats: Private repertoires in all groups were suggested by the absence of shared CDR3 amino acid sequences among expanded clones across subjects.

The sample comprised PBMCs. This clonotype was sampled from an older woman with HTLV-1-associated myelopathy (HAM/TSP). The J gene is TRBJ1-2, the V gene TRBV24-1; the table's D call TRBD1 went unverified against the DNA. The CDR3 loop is CATSPTNSAYEQYFGPGTYGYTF.